This is a list of T cell receptor beta chains from one sample in a study of blood T cell repertoires in COVID-19. This table comes from immunoSEQ multiplex PCR, and its TCRdb copy is limited to in-frame clones, with some not included. Of some 75,000 clones listed, approximately 90% are singletons. The specimen was peripheral blood. These receptors all come from a man aged 55 to 70 with acute or convalescent COVID-19. Each CDR3 is given with its conserved first and last residue. The order of the fields is D gene, V gene, CDR3 protein. A D gene is named only where the DNA matches it firmly.

-	TRBV24-1	CATSGGQLYSGANVLTF
-	TRBV3-1/TRBV3-2	CASGQNPGSWEKLFF
TRBD2	TRBV5-4	CASSLDLLAGGRQFF
TRBD2	TRBV7-7	CASSPRTSGSTGELFF
-	TRBV9	CASSALGARTGELFF
-	TRBV6-6	CASSPGQSGELFF
-	TRBV5-1	CASRRTGQTNTGELFF
-	TRBV7-9	CASSPRTASYEQYF
-	TRBV3-1/TRBV3-2	CASSQSVLMADTQYF
-	TRBV4-2	CASSQDVGGAVTDTQYF
-	TRBV6-5	CASTPRRGPNEKLFF
TRBD1	TRBV18	CASSLAQGANTEAFF
-	TRBV5-4	CASSPGIDTGPYGYTF
TRBD1	TRBV2	CASQGQGESNEQFF
-	TRBV5-1	CASSLGSGGGNTIYF
-	TRBV9	CASSESDEQFF
-	TRBV12-5	CASGFSGPGNTIYF
-	TRBV10-3	CAILQGTEAFF
-	TRBV28	CASSTQRASTDTQYF
-	TRBV23-1	CASSLPRRGRWSPEQYF
-	TRBV6-5	CASTQIRAYEQYF
-	TRBV3-1/TRBV3-2	CASSQGTSSHNEQFF
TRBD2	TRBV7-2	CASSVRLAGHQETQYF
TRBD1	TRBV4-1	CASSQEWGAGGGIYGYTF
-	TRBV28	CASSFTGLLQETQYF
TRBD1	TRBV19	CASSALGQQTEQYF
-	TRBV6-5	CASSYEGFGSPLHF
-	TRBV19	CASRASGGHQPQHF
TRBD1	TRBV5-5	CASSSRPGGADREQYF
TRBD1	TRBV19	CARATGGNAEAFF
-	TRBV11-1	CASSLSRGGSPLHF
-	TRBV7-2	CATPRHRVWTGELFF
-	TRBV24-1	CATSGGGAYGYTF
-	TRBV20-1	CSASRSDYGYTF
TRBD2	TRBV3-1/TRBV3-2	CASSRVFAGATGELFF
-	TRBV18	CASSSGLFPAGNTIYF
-	TRBV19	CASSSHSASGNTIYF
-	TRBV19	CASSILRVVEGNGYTF
-	TRBV30	CAWSGYRQDYGYTF
-	TRBV19	CASSINTGNTNEKLFF
-	TRBV6-5	CASSHRDTGELFF
TRBD1	TRBV7-8	CASSPLRGSTEAFF
TRBD1	TRBV6-6	CASSLVDRGGGNQPQHF
-	TRBV25-1	CASSERGTGDNSPLHF
TRBD1	TRBV6-4	CASSPGQGYTEAFF